The 13 T cell receptor beta chains presented below share a single source sample, sequenced in a study of blood T cell repertoires in COVID-19. The method was immunoSEQ multiplex PCR; TCRdb's version includes in-frame clones alone and lacks a portion of them. The data show around 370,000 clones, with around nine tenths seen just once and roughly 6.6% held by the top ten. Sequencing was performed on peripheral blood. Every receptor here comes from a woman in her seventies with COVID-19, enrolled during active disease.

This chain uses TRBV18 with TRBJ1-4; 10 nucleotides match TRBD1. The CDR3 covers 15 residues. Germline loops: CDR1 KGHSH, CDR2 LQKENI. Unmatched junction bases numbered 4, after V lost 6 bases and J lost 3 bases. Here the CDR3 DNA reads TGTGCCAGCTCTCGGGACAGGGGACCTAATGAAAAACTGTTTTTT. As protein: CASSRDRGPNEKLFF. The entire variable domain, with the rest obtained from reference TRBV18 and TRBJ1-4, is as follows: NAGVMQNPRHLVRRRGQEARLRCSPMKGHSHVYWYRQLPEEGLKFMVYLQKENIIDESGMPKERFSAEFPKEGPSILRIQQVVRGDSAAYFCASSRDRGPNEKLFFGSGTQLSVL.

This chain uses TRBV7-2 with TRBJ2-7; 8 bases agree with TRBD1. The CDR3 contains 14 residues. The V segment lost 4 bases and the J segment 1 base; nucleotides outside the gene matches: 3. CDR1 is SGHTA and CDR2 is FQGNSA in the germline V gene. The CDR3 protein is CASSSWTGSYEQYF. In nucleotides, the CDR3 is TGTGCCAGCAGCTCCTGGACAGGGTCCTACGAGCAGTACTTC.

The CDR3 nucleotides are TGTGCAAGTCGCTTAGCGTCGGGACAGGGTTATAATTCACCCCTCCACTTT. Amino acid sequence: CASRLASGQGYNSPLHF. V usage is TRBV12-2 and J usage is TRBJ1-6; TRBD1, the table's D call, lacks a check against the DNA. TRBV12-2 is flagged as a pseudogene. This CDR3 is 17 amino acids long.

The chain recombines TRBV29-1 with TRBJ1-1; TRBD1 is a possible D gene (5 bases). V lost 6 bases and J lost 6, with 14 bases in between. The germline CDR1 and CDR2 sequences are SQVTM and ANQGSEA. The CDR3 sequence is 12 residues long. CDR3 loop: CSVLDNQAEAFF. The DNA for the CDR3 is TGCAGCGTCTTGGACAATCAGGCTGAAGCTTTCTTT.

The chain links TRBV27 to TRBJ1-2; 10 bases align to TRBD1. The CDR3 is 16 amino acids. V trimming: 4 bases; J trimming: 2 bases; junction bases outside the gene matches: 7. From germline, CDR1 is MNHEY and CDR2 SMNVEV (reference sequence). CDR3 sequence (DNA): TGTGCCAGCAGTTCCCCACGACAGGGGGCGAACTATGGCTACACCTTC. Its protein product is CASSSPRQGANYGYTF.

The J gene is TRBJ2-7, the V gene TRBV28; 9 positions agree with TRBD1. The junction had 7 bases not matched to a gene; V was cut back by 7 bases and J by 3 bases. The CDR3 spans 14 residues. Germline V gene data show CDR1 as MDHEN and CDR2 as SYDVKM. The CDR3 region has the DNA TGTGCCAGCATCTCCGGGACAGGGATCTACGAGCAGTACTTC. Its protein product is CASISGTGIYEQYF.

This clone has just one count. The chain carries TRBV7-2 and TRBJ1-2; 9 bases match TRBD1. The CDR3 has 15 amino acids. CDR1 and CDR2 from the germline V gene are SGHTA and FQGNSA. The ends lost 3 bases at V and 3 bases at J; junction bases unmatched: 5. The CDR3 nucleotides read TGTGCCAGCAGCTTCCCGGGACAGGGCCACTATGGCTACACCTTC. Amino acids: CASSFPGQGHYGYTF.

The V and J genes are TRBV9 and TRBJ2-1; 8 bases match TRBD2. Germline V lookup: CDR1 SGDLS, CDR2 YYNGEE. V shed 4 bases and J 6 bases; nucleotides not matched to a gene: 6. The CDR3 covers 14 residues. The chain's CDR3 is CASSSRLAGNEQFF. The CDR3 nucleotides are TGTGCCAGCAGCTCCCGCCTAGCGGGCAATGAGCAGTTCTTC.

The J gene is TRBJ1-6, the V gene TRBV19, with a tentative D call TRBD1 (6 bases). V was trimmed by 8 bases and J by 0 bases, leaving 17 bases between them. Germline V gene data show CDR1 as LNHDA and CDR2 as SQIVND (reference sequence). CDR3 length equals 17 residues. As DNA, the CDR3 is TGTGCCAGTGGAGGCGAAACAGGGAGCTCCTATAATTCACCCCTCCACTTT. Protein: CASGGETGSSYNSPLHF. The full variable domain, rest sourced from reference TRBV19 and TRBJ1-6, is DGGITQSPKYLFRKEGQNVTLSCEQNLNHDAMYWYRQDPGQGLRLIYYSQIVNDFQKGDIAEGYSVSREKKESFPLTVTSAQKNPTAFYLCASGGETGSSYNSPLHFGNGTRLTVT.

This chain links TRBV11-2 with TRBJ2-2; 11 nucleotides align to TRBD2. The ends lost 0 bases at V and 7 bases at J; junction bases unmatched: 4. The CDR3 is 16 amino acids. Germline V CDR1 and CDR2: SGHAT, FQNNGV. As DNA, the CDR3 is TGTGCCAGCAGCTTAGATACTAGCGGGGGAGGCGGGGAGCTGTTTTTT. Translation: CASSLDTSGGGGELFF.

With respect to this clone: A junction end diverges from the germline sequence, so it may reflect a read error. The genes are TRBV5-6 and TRBJ1-4, with D hard to call. This CDR3 has 14 residues. Germline values: CDR1 SGHDT, CDR2 YYEEEE. CDR3 in amino acids: CASSDGGLSRTVLF. CDR3 in DNA: TGTGCCAGCAGCGATGGCGGACTCTCCCGGACGGTCCTTTTT.

The V call is TRBV28, the J call TRBJ2-5; D possibly corresponds to TRBD1 (6 bases). CDR1 is MDHEN and CDR2 is SYDVKM in the germline V gene. Between the trimmed V and J ends, which lost 5 bases and 6 bases, there was a span of 16 bases. The CDR3 is made up of 14 amino acids. The CDR3 spells CASSLTGIEQTQYF. CDR3 nucleotide sequence: TGTGCCAGCAGTCTGACAGGAATCGAACAGACCCAGTACTTC.

The rearrangement joins TRBV9 to TRBJ2-1; tentatively, D is TRBD2 (5 bases). The CDR3 extends over 14 amino acids. Between the trimmed V and J ends, which lost 0 bases and 4 bases, there was a span of 8 bases. The germline V gene encodes CDR1 SGDLS and CDR2 YYNGEE. In DNA, the CDR3 is TGTGCCAGCAGCGTAGAATCGGGATACAATGAGCAGTTCTTC. As protein: CASSVESGYNEQFF.